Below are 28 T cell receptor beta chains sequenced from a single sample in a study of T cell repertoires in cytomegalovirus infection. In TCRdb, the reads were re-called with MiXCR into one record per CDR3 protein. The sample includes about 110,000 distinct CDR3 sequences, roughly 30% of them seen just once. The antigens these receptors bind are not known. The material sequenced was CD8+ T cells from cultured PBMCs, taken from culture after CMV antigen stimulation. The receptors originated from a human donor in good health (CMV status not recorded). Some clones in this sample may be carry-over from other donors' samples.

CDR3 residues: CASLPSGENTIYF. In DNA form, the CDR3 reads TGTGCCAGCCTCCCGAGCGGGGAAAACACCATATATTTT. The gene calls are TRBV6-5 and TRBJ1-3; D ambiguous. The CDR3 spans 13 residues. The ends were cut back, 8 bases at V and 6 bases at J, with 14 bases in the middle. CDR1 and CDR2 (germline): MNHEY, SVGAGI.

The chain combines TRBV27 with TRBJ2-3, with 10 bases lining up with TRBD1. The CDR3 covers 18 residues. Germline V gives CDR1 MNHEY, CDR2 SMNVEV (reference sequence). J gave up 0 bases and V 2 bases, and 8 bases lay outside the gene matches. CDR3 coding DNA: TGTGCCAGCAGTTTACTGAGACCGGGACAGGGGAGCACAGATACGCAGTATTTT. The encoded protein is CASSLLRPGQGSTDTQYF.

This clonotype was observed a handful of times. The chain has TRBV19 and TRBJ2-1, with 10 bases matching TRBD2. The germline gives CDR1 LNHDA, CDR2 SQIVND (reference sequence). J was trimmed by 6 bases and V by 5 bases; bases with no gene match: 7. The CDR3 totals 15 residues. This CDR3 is CASSLAGGFGNEQFF. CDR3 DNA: TGTGCCAGTAGTTTAGCGGGGGGTTTCGGCAATGAGCAGTTCTTC.

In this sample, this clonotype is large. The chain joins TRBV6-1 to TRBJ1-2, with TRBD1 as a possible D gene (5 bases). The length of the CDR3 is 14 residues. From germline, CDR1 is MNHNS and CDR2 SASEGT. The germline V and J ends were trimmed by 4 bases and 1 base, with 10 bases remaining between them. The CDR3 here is CASSGDVFNYGYTF. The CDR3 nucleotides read TGTGCCAGCAGTGGGGACGTTTTTAACTATGGCTACACCTTC.

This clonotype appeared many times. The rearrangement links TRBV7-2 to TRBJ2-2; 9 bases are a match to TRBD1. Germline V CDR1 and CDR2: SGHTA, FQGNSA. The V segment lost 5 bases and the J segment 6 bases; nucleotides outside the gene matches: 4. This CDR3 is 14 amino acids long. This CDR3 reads CASSEQGAAGELFF. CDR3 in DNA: TGTGCCAGCAGCGAACAGGGGGCCGCCGGGGAGCTGTTTTTT.

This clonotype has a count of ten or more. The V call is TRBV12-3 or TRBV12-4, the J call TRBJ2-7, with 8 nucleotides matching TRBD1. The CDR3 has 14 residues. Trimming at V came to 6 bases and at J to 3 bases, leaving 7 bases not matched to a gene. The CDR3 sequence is CASSPGTGVYEQYF. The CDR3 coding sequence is TGTGCCAGCAGCCCTGGGACAGGAGTCTACGAGCAGTACTTC.

CDR3 loop: CASARDPYEQYF. In DNA form, the CDR3 reads TGTGCCAGCGCCAGGGATCCCTACGAGCAGTACTTC. The chain has TRBV11-2 and TRBJ2-7, with D possibly TRBD1 on 5 matching bases. With 8 bases removed from V and 2 bases from J, the gap between germline ends came to 10 bases. CDR1 is SGHAT and CDR2 is FQNNGV in the germline V gene. The CDR3 has 12 amino acids.

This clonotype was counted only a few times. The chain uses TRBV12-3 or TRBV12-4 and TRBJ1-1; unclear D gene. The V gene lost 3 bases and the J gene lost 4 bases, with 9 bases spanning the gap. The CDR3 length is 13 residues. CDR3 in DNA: TGTGCCAGCAGTTTCGCTGGAGGCACTGAAGCTTTCTTT. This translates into CASSFAGGTEAFF.

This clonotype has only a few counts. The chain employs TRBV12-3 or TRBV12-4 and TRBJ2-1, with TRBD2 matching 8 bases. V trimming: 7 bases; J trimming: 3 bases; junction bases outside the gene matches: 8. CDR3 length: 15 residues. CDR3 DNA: TGTGCCAGCAAACCCCGGGGGGGCTTCTACAATGAGCAGTTCTTC. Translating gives CASKPRGGFYNEQFF.

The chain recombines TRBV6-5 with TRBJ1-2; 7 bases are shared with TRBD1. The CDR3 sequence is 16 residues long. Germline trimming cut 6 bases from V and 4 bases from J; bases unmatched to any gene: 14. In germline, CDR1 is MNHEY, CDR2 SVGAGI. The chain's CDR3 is CASSPGTELRSYGYTF. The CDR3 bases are TGTGCCAGCAGCCCCGGGACAGAGTTGCGCAGCTATGGCTACACCTTC.

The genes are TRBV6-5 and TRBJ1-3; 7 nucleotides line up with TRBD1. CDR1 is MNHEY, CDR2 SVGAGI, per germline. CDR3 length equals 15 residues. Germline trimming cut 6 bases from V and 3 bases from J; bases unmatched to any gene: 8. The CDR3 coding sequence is TGTGCCAGCAGCACAGGGGACTTCGGTGGAAACACCATATATTTT. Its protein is CASSTGDFGGNTIYF.

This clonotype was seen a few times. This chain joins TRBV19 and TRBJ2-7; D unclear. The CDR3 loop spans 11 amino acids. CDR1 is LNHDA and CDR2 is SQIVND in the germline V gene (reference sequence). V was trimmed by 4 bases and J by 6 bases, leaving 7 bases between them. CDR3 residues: CASSTSAEQYF. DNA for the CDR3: TGTGCCAGTAGTACCTCGGCCGAGCAGTACTTC.

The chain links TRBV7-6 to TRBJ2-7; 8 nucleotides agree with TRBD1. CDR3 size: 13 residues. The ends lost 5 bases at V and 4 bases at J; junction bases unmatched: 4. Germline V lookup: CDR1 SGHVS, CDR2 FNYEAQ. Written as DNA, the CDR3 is TGTGCCAGCAGCCGGACAGGGCCTTACGAGCAGTACTTC. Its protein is CASSRTGPYEQYF.

Here the CDR3 DNA reads TGTGCCAGCAGCCGACAGGGGGGTGGTCAGCCCCAGCATTTT. Translating gives CASSRQGGGQPQHF. This sequence joins TRBV2 and TRBJ1-5, with TRBD1 identical over 9 bases. J was trimmed by 6 bases and V by 6 bases; bases with no gene match: 6. The CDR3 has 14 residues. Per germline, CDR1 SNHLY and CDR2 FYNNEI.

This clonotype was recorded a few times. The CDR3 reads CASSQTQTIDEQFF. Here the CDR3 DNA reads TGCGCCAGCAGCCAAACCCAGACAATCGATGAGCAGTTCTTC. The V gene is TRBV4-1, the J gene TRBJ2-1; D ambiguous. In germline, CDR1 is MGHRA, CDR2 YSYEKL. The V and J ends lost 2 bases and 8 bases respectively, with 13 bases between them. The CDR3 is 14 amino acids.

CDR3 region: CASSPDTGNYEQYF. The CDR3 coding sequence is TGTGCCAGCAGTCCTGATACAGGGAACTACGAGCAGTACTTC. V usage is TRBV12-3 or TRBV12-4 and J usage is TRBJ2-7, with a tentative D call TRBD1 (6 bases). The CDR3 loop spans 14 amino acids. V was clipped by 5 bases and J by 3 bases, with 14 bases between them.

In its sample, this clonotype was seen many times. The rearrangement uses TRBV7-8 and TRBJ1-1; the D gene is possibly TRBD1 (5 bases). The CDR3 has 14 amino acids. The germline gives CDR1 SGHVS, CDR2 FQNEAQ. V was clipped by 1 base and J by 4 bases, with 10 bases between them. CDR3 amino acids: CASSLDGRATEAFF. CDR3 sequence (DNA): TGTGCCAGCAGCTTAGATGGCAGGGCCACTGAAGCTTTCTTT.

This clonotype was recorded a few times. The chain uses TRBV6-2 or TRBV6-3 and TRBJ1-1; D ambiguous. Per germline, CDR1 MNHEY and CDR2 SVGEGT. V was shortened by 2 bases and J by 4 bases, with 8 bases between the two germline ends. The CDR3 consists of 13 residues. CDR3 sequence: CASSYGGVTEAFF. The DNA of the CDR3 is TGTGCCAGCAGTTACGGTGGGGTCACTGAAGCTTTCTTT.

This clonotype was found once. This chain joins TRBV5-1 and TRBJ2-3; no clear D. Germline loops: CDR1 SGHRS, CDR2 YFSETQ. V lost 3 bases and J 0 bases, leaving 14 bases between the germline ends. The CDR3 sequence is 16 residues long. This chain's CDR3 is CASSSLDTPSTDTQYF. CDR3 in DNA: TGCGCCAGCAGCTCGCTTGACACGCCTAGCACAGATACGCAGTATTTT.

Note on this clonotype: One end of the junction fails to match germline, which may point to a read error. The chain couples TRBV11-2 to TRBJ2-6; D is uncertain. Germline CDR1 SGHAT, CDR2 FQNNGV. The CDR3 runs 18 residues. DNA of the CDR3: TGTGCCTGCAGCTTTTCGGCAGGCGCTAACTCTGGGGCCAACGTCCTGACTTTC. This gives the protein CACSFSAGANSGANVLTF.

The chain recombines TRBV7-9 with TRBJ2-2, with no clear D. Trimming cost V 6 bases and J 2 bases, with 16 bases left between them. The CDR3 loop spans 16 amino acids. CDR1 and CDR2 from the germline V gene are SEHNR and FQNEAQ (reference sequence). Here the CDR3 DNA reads TGTGCCAGCAGAAACGGCTTTGCCAGCAACACCGGGGAGCTGTTTTTT. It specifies CASRNGFASNTGELFF.

This chain's CDR3 is CASSPLAGTDNEQFF. CDR3 nucleotide sequence: TGTGCCAGCAGCCCCTTGGCCGGGACAGACAATGAGCAGTTCTTC. This chain connects TRBV7-6 to TRBJ2-1, with TRBD1 identical over 7 bases. V gave up 5 bases and J gave up 5 bases; unmatched junction bases: 9. Germline values: CDR1 SGHVS, CDR2 FNYEAQ. The CDR3 loop spans 15 amino acids.

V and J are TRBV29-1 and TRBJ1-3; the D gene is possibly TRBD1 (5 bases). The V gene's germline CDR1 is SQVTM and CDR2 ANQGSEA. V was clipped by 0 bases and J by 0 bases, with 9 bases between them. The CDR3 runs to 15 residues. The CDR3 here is CSVEDGGSSGNTIYF. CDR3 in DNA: TGCAGCGTTGAAGATGGGGGGTCCTCTGGAAACACCATATATTTT.

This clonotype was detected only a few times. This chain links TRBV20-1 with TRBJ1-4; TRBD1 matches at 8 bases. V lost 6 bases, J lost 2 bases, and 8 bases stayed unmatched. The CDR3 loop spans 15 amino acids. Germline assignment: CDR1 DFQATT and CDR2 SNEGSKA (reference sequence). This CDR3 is CSAGAGGLTNEKLFF. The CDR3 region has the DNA TGCAGTGCAGGGGCAGGGGGCTTGACTAATGAAAAACTGTTTTTT.

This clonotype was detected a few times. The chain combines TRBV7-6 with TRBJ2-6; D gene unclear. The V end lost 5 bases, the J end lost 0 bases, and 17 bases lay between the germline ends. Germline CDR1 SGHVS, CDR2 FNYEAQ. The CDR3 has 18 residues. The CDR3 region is CASSERASENSGANVLTF. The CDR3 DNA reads TGTGCCAGCAGCGAACGGGCCTCCGAAAACTCTGGGGCCAACGTCCTGACTTTC.

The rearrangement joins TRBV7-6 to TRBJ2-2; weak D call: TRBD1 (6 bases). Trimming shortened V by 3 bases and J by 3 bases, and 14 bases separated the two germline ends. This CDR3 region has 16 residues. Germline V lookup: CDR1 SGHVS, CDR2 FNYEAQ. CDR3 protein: CASSFGGGAHTGELFF. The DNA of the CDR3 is TGTGCCAGCAGCTTTGGTGGGGGCGCGCACACCGGGGAGCTGTTTTTT.

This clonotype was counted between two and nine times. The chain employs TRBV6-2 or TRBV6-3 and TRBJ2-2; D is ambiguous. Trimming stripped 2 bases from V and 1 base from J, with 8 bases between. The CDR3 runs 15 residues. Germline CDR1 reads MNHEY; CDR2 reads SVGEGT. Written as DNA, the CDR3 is TGTGCCAGCAGTTACACACTCTTGAACACCGGGGAGCTGTTTTTT. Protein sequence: CASSYTLLNTGELFF.

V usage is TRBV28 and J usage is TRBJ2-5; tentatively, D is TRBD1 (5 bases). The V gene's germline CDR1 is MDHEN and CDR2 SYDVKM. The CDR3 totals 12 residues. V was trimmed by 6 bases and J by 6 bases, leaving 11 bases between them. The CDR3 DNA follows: TGTGCCAGCAGGTCAGGGTCCAAGACCCAGTACTTC. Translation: CASRSGSKTQYF.